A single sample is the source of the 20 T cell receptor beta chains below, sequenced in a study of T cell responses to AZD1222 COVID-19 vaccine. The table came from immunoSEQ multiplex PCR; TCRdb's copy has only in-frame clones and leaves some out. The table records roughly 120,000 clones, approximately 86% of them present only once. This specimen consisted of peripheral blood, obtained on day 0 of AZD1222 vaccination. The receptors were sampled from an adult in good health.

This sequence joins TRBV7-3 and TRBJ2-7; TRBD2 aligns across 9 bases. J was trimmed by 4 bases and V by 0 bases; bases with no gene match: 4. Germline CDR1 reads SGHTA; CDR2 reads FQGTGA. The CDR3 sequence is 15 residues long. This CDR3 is CASSLTSGGSYEQYF. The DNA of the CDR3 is TGTGCCAGCAGCTTAACTAGCGGGGGTTCGTACGAGCAGTACTTC.

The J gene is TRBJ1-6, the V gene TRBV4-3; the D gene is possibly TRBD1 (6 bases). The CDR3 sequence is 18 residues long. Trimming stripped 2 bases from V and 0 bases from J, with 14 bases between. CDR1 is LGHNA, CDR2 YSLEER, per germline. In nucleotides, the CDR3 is TGCGCCAGCAGCCAAAACGACAGGTCGAGCTCCTATAATTCACCCCTCCACTTT. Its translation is CASSQNDRSSSYNSPLHF.

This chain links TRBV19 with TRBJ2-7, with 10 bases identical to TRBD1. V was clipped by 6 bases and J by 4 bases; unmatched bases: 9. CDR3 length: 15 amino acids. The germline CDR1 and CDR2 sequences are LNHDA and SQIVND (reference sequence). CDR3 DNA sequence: TGTGCCAGTAGGGGTTCCGGGACAGGGGAGTACGAGCAGTACTTC. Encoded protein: CASRGSGTGEYEQYF.

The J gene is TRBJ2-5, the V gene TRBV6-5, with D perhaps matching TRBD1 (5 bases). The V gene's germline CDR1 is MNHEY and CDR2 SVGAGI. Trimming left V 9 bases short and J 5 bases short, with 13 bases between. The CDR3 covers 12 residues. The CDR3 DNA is TGTGCCAGTCAGGGCTCTCCGGAGACCCAGTACTTC. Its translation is CASQGSPETQYF.

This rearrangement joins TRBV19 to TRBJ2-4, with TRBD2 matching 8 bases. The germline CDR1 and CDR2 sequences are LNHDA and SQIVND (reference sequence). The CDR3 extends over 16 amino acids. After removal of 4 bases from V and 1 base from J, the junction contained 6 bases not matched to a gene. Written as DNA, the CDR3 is TGTGCCAGTAGTACGGGAGGGGTTCTGGCCAAAAACATTCAGTACTTC. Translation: CASSTGGVLAKNIQYF.

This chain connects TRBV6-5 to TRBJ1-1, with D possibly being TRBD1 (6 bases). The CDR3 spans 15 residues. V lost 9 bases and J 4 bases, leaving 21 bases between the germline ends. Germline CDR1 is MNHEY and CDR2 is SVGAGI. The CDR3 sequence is CASEGRGMWSTEAFF. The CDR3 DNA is TGTGCCAGTGAAGGCAGGGGAATGTGGAGCACTGAAGCTTTCTTT.

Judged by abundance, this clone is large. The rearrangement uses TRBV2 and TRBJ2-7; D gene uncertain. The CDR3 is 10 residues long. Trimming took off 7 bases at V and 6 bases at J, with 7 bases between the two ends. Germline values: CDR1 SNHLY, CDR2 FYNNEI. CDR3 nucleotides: TGTGCCAGCACCCTTCTCGAGCAGTACTTC. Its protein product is CASTLLEQYF.

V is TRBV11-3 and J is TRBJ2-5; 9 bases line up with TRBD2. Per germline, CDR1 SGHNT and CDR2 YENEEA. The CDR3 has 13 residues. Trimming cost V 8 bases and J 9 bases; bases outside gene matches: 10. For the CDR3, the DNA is TGTGCCAGCCGGACTAGCGCCTTTACGGCCCAGTACTTC. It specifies CASRTSAFTAQYF.

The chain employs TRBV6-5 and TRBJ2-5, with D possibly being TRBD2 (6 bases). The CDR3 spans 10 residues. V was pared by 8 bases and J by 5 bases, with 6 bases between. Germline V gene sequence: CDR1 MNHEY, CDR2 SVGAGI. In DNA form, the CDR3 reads TGTGCCAGCCGGGGGGAGACCCAGTACTTC. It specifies CASRGETQYF.

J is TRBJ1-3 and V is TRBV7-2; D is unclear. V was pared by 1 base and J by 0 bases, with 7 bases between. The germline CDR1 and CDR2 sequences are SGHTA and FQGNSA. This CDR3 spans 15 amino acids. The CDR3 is CASSLGTTSGNTIYF. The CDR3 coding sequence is TGTGCCAGCAGCTTAGGAACAACCTCTGGAAACACCATATATTTT.

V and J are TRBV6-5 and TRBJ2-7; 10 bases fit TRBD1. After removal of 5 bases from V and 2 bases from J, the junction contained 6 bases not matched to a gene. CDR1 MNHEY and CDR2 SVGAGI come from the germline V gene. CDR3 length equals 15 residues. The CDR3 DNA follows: TGTGCCAGCAGTCGGGACAGGGGTGAAACCTACGAGCAGTACTTC. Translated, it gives CASSRDRGETYEQYF.

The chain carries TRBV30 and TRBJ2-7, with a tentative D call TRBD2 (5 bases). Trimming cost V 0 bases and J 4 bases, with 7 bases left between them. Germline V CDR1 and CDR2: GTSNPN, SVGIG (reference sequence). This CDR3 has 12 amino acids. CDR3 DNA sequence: TGTGCCTGGAGTGTACGGGGTTACGAGCAGTACTTC. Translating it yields CAWSVRGYEQYF.

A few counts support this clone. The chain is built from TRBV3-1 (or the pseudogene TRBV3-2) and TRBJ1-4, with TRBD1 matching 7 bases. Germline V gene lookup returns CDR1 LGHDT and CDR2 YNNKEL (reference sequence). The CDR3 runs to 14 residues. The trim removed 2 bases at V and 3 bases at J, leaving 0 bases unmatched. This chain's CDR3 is CASSQQGANEKLFF. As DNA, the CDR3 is TGTGCCAGCAGCCAACAGGGGGCTAATGAAAAACTGTTTTTT.

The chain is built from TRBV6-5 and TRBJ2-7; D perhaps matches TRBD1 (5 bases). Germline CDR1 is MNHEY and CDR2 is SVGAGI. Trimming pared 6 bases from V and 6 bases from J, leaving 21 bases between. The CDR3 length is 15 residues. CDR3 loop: CASSPTGTLQAEQYF. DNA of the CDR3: TGTGCCAGCAGCCCAACAGGTACGTTGCAGGCCGAGCAGTACTTC.

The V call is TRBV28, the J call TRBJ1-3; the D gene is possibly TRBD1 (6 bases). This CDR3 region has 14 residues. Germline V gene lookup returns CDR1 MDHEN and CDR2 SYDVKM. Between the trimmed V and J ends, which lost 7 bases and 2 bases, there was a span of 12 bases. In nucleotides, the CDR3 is TGTGCCAGCAATACAGGGATGCCTGGAAACACCATATATTTT. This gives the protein CASNTGMPGNTIYF.

CDR3 nucleotides: TGCAGCGTGGGGGGGACTTCCTACGAGCAGTACTTC. As protein: CSVGGTSYEQYF. The chain has TRBV29-1 and TRBJ2-7, with 7 nucleotides matching TRBD2. V dropped 6 bases and J dropped 1; count of bases not matched to a gene: 3. Germline V gene sequence: CDR1 SQVTM, CDR2 ANQGSEA. This CDR3 has 12 residues.

CDR3 sequence: CASSSGPSPLHF. The CDR3 DNA reads TGTGCCAGCAGTTCAGGGCCCTCACCCCTCCACTTT. The V and J genes are TRBV28 and TRBJ1-6; tentative D call: TRBD1 (5 bases). This CDR3 has 12 residues. Germline V gene lookup returns CDR1 MDHEN and CDR2 SYDVKM. Trimming took off 4 bases at V and 10 bases at J, with 8 bases between the two ends.

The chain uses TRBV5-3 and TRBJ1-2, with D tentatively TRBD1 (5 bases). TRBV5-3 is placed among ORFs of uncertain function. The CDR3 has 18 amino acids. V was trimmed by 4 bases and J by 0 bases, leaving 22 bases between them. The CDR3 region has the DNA TGTGCCAGAAGCCGTCTTAAACGTCTTTGCAGGGCTAACTATGGCTACACCTTC. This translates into CARSRLKRLCRANYGYTF.

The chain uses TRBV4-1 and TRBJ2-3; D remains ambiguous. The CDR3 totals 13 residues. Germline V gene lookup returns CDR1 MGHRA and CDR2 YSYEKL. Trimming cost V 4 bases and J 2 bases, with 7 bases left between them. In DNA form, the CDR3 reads TGCGCCAGCAGCCTGCTCGTCACAGATACGCAGTATTTT. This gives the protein CASSLLVTDTQYF.

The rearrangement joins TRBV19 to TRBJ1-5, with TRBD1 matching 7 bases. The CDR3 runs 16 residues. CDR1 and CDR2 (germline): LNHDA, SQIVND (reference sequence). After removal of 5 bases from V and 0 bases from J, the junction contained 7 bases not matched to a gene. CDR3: CASSAGQTYSNQPQHF. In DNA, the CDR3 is TGTGCCAGTAGTGCGGGACAGACCTATAGCAATCAGCCCCAGCATTTT.